This TCR beta chain comes out of a study of T cell responses to AZD1222 COVID-19 vaccine. Study observations and caveats: The study sampled repertoires only after the peak T cell response. The study found vaccine-associated CD4 TCRs spanning spike, dominant at 160-218 and 743-854. Donors skewed white British and female; clonal diversity was possibly underestimated.

Both about-4-week and about-12-week second-dose recipients were combined. V lost 1 base and J lost 2, with 7 bases in between. The CDR3 is made up of 15 amino acids. Germline lookup yields CDR1 SGHKS and CDR2 YYEKEE (reference sequence). Regarding this clone: What it binds is unknown.

Here immunoSEQ multiplex PCR was the method, and the copy in TCRdb shows in-frame clones only, minus some. The sample lists about 150,000 clones; 70% to 90% were seen once. This clonotype originated in an adult who received the AZD1222 COVID-19 vaccine. Specimen: peripheral blood, collected 28 days after the second AZD1222 dose. The gene calls are TRBV5-5 and TRBJ1-6; no definite D call. For the CDR3, the DNA is TGTGCCAGCAGCTTGCGACAACCCTATAATTCACCCCTCCACTTT. Translation gives CASSLRQPYNSPLHF.